The rows below give T cell receptor beta chains drawn from one sample of a study of OX40 agonist ivuxolimab in advanced cancers. Assay: immunoSEQ multiplex PCR; the TCRdb copy retains only in-frame clones and omits some. There are 60,000 to 85,000 clones in the sample; 75% to 80% occur only once, and 1.5% to 2% lies in the top ten. Sample: CD4+ or CD8+ T cells sorted from blood, taken in a trial of the OX40 agonist ivuxolimab. The source of these receptors is an adult with an advanced solid tumor such as melanoma, head and neck, liver or kidney cancer. CDR3s include the opening cysteine and the closing phenylalanine or tryptophan. A D gene is named only where the DNA matches it firmly. Not all rows give a size; the values are once, few, many and, for expanded clones, a class.

clone size,D gene,V gene,J gene,CDR3 protein,CDR3 DNA
-,-,TRBV11-2,TRBJ2-7,CASSLGDGYEQYF,TGTGCCAGCAGCTTAGGGGACGGTTACGAGCAGTACTTC
few,-,TRBV5-4,TRBJ2-5,CASSLEARDGKQETQYF,TGTGCCAGCAGCTTGGAGGCCCGAGACGGAAAACAAGAGACCCAGTACTTC
-,-,TRBV18,TRBJ1-3,CASSPTDTGGNTIYF,TGTGCCAGCTCACCAACGGACACTGGAGGAAACACCATATATTTT
-,TRBD1,TRBV29-1,TRBJ1-2,CSVEGQGNYGYTF,TGCAGCGTTGAAGGACAGGGAAACTATGGCTACACCTTC
-,TRBD2,TRBV14,TRBJ2-7,CASSQYGGRYEQYF,TGTGCCAGCAGCCAATACGGGGGGAGGTACGAGCAGTACTTC
-,TRBD1,TRBV5-1,TRBJ1-1,CASSFLDRETEAFF,TGCGCCAGCAGTTTCCTGGACAGGGAGACTGAAGCTTTCTTT
-,TRBD2,TRBV6-1,TRBJ2-2,CASSDPIAGVAGELFF,TGTGCCAGCAGTGATCCCATAGCGGGAGTCGCCGGGGAGCTGTTTTTT
once,-,TRBV30,TRBJ2-7,CAWSVLVGLTSYEQYF,TGTGCCTGGAGTGTACTTGTAGGACTGACCTCCTACGAGCAGTACTTC
-,-,TRBV7-8,TRBJ1-5,CASSLGGGSNQPQHF,TGTGCCAGCAGCTTAGGAGGGGGTAGCAATCAGCCCCAGCATTTT
-,-,TRBV4-1,TRBJ1-3,CASSQDVAQTATSGNTIYF,TGCGCCAGCAGCCAAGATGTAGCGCAGACCGCCACCTCTGGAAACACCATATATTTT
few,-,TRBV7-9,TRBJ2-2,CASSLAGELFF,TGTGCCAGCAGCTTAGCCGGGGAGCTGTTTTTT
few,-,TRBV7-9,TRBJ1-1,CASSQTENTEAFF,TGTGCCAGCAGCCAGACAGAGAACACTGAAGCTTTCTTT
-,-,TRBV11-2,TRBJ2-5,CASSLGVLEETQYF,TGTGCCAGCAGCTTAGGGGTGCTAGAAGAGACCCAGTACTTC
-,-,TRBV5-1,TRBJ1-4,CASSLEAGREKLFF,TGCGCCAGCAGCTTGGAGGCAGGCCGGGAAAAACTGTTTTTT
-,TRBD2,TRBV29-1,TRBJ2-5,CSARGEETQYF,TGCAGCGCCCGGGGGGAAGAGACCCAGTACTTC
-,-,TRBV5-4,TRBJ1-2,CASSTPGANYGYTF,TGTGCCAGCTCCACCCCGGGCGCTAACTATGGCTACACCTTC
-,-,TRBV5-1,TRBJ2-7,CASSSVSQAEQYF,TGCGCCAGCAGCTCTGTCAGCCAAGCCGAGCAGTACTTC
-,TRBD1,TRBV29-1,TRBJ1-1,CSDGQGPEAFF,TGCAGCGACGGACAGGGACCTGAAGCTTTCTTT
-,-,TRBV21-1,TRBJ2-7,CASSKGPTSSYEQYF,TGTGCCAGCAGCAAGGGTCCGACTAGCTCCTACGAGCAGTACTTC
-,-,TRBV7-9,TRBJ2-1,CASSARTGGDEQFF,TGTGCCAGCAGCGCCCGGACAGGAGGGGATGAGCAGTTCTTC
-,TRBD1,TRBV7-3,TRBJ2-5,CASSQRGQGEETQYF,TGTGCCAGCAGCCAACGAGGACAGGGGGAAGAGACCCAGTACTTC
-,-,TRBV10-3,TRBJ1-2,CAINPDSVAGYTF,TGTGCCATCAATCCGGACAGCGTAGCTGGCTACACCTTC
few,-,TRBV18,TRBJ2-5,CASSPARSETQYF,TGTGCCAGCTCACCCGCGAGGTCAGAGACCCAGTACTTC
-,TRBD1,TRBV9,TRBJ1-1,CASSPWTGLGNTEAFF,TGTGCCAGCAGCCCCTGGACAGGCCTAGGGAACACTGAAGCTTTCTTT
-,-,TRBV30,TRBJ1-2,CAWSVKANYGYTF,TGTGCCTGGAGTGTAAAAGCTAACTATGGCTACACCTTC
-,-,TRBV7-7,TRBJ1-3,CAIQAGDSGNTIYF,TGTGCAATTCAGGCGGGAGACTCTGGAAACACCATATATTTT
once,-,TRBV11-3,TRBJ2-1,CASSLGLPGVNEQFF,TGTGCCAGCAGCCTCGGACTACCCGGAGTCAATGAGCAGTTCTTC